The 22 T cell receptor beta chains presented below share a single source sample, sequenced in a study of regulatory T cells in long-lasting Graves disease. Described time point: newly diagnosed GD, antithyroid drugs for less than 3 months. TCR sequences were obtained from RNA taken from PBMCs. HTBI primers from iRepertoire and Arm-PCR of CDR3 regions yielded the TCR beta libraries. Each CDR3 protein is one row after TCRdb ran MiXCR on the multiplex PCR reads. The sample lists some 240,000 distinct CDR3 sequences, about 19% seen once, with 10% to 15% in the top ten. A further study also used this sample, focusing on T cells in Graves' hyperthyroidism and ophthalmopathy.

The sample consisted of peripheral blood mononuclear cells (PBMCs), taken at new diagnosis, from a patient treated with antithyroid drugs. Receptors originate from a woman in her twenties or thirties with Graves disease.

This clonotype was recorded at least ten times. The V call is TRBV7-3, the J call TRBJ1-6, with 8 positions matching TRBD1. The V gene end was trimmed by 5 bases and the J gene end by 10 bases; junction bases not matched to a gene: 7. Germline V CDR1 and CDR2: SGHTA, FQGTGA. This CDR3 comprises 14 residues. The CDR3 nucleotides read TGTGCCAGCAGCACGCAGGGGGCTGGATCACCCCTCCACTTT. This encodes CASSTQGAGSPLHF.

The table lists this clonotype with a few counts. The rearrangement uses TRBV6-5 and TRBJ1-5; unclear D gene. Trimming took 0 bases from V and 4 from J, leaving 10 bases between them. The CDR3 is 15 amino acids. The germline CDR1 and CDR2 sequences are MNHEY and SVGAGI. CDR3 in amino acids: CASSYSLMGNQPQHF. In DNA, the CDR3 is TGTGCCAGCAGTTACTCCCTAATGGGGAATCAGCCCCAGCATTTT.

This clonotype was observed at least ten times. This chain links TRBV28 with TRBJ1-2; TRBD1 matches 7 bases. V lost 7 bases to trimming and J lost 3 bases; unmatched junction nucleotides: 11. Germline V CDR1 and CDR2: MDHEN, SYDVKM. This CDR3 comprises 15 residues. The DNA of the CDR3 is TGTGCCAGCATCGGAACAGGGGATGGTTACTATGGCTACACCTTC. Protein product: CASIGTGDGYYGYTF.

This clonotype has a count of ten or more. V is TRBV28 and J is TRBJ2-4; D is uncertain. Germline V lookup: CDR1 MDHEN, CDR2 SYDVKM. The CDR3 runs 14 residues. Trimming shortened V by 5 bases and J by 1 base, and 9 bases separated the two germline ends. As DNA, the CDR3 is TGTGCCAGCAGTCCCCTAGTGGCCAAAAACATTCAGTACTTC. The encoded protein is CASSPLVAKNIQYF.

The rearrangement uses TRBV7-9 and TRBJ1-3, with unresolved D. Germline CDR1 reads SEHNR; CDR2 reads FQNEAQ (reference sequence). The CDR3 runs 13 residues. V lost 4 bases and J lost 4, with 8 bases in between. This CDR3 reads CASSSAGGNTIYF. CDR3 nucleotides: TGTGCCAGCAGCTCTGCGGGAGGAAACACCATATATTTT.

This clonotype was recorded at least ten times. V is TRBV2 and J is TRBJ2-3; 10 nucleotides agree with TRBD2. Per germline, CDR1 SNHLY and CDR2 FYNNEI. Unmatched junction bases numbered 13, after V lost 6 bases and J lost 7 bases. This CDR3 has 16 residues. The CDR3 bases are TGTGCCAGCAGACTAGGACTAGCGGCGGGAAGGAATACGCAGTATTTT. This encodes CASRLGLAAGRNTQYF.

To note about this clonotype: A read error may explain this, as a much larger clone is one base away. The chain uses TRBV27 and TRBJ1-1; maybe TRBD1 (5 bases). Germline assignment: CDR1 MNHEY and CDR2 SMNVEV (reference sequence). This CDR3 is built from 14 residues. Trimming shortened V by 5 bases and J by 3 bases, and 13 bases separated the two germline ends. The CDR3, as DNA: TGTGCCAGCAGTCCCCTAGGGGAGGACACTGAAGCTTTCTTT. Amino acid sequence: CASSPLGEDTEAFF.

A remark on this clonotype: At one of its ends the junction is not consistent with the germline gene, which may arise from a read error. The V call is TRBV7-2, the J call TRBJ2-7; 8 bases align to TRBD2. CDR3 length equals 19 residues. Germline CDR1 is SGHTA and CDR2 is FQGNSA. The DNA of the CDR3 is TGTGCCAGCAGCTCGGGGGGGGCTAGCGGACTTATATCTACCTACGAGGAGTACTTC. It encodes CASSSGGASGLISTYEEYF.

This clonotype has just a few counts. The chain links TRBV6-9 to TRBJ1-2; 7 positions agree with TRBD1. The V gene's germline CDR1 is MNHGY and CDR2 SVAAGI. J lost 1 base, V lost 4 bases, and 9 bases had no gene match. The CDR3 spans 16 residues. The CDR3 DNA reads as TGTGCCAGCAGTTCTAGACAGGGCTTGGGTAACTATGGCTACACCTTC. Its translation is CASSSRQGLGNYGYTF.

This clonotype has just a few counts. This clone may be a read error of a much larger clone one base away. The chain carries TRBV11-2 and TRBJ1-4, with a weak D call TRBD1 (6 bases). Germline values: CDR1 SGHAT, CDR2 FQNNGV. This CDR3 is built from 15 residues. In DNA, the CDR3 is TGTGCCAGCAGCTGGAGGACAGTCTCAAGTGAAAAACTGCTTTTT. Its translation: CASSWRTVSSEKLLF.

This clonotype has ten or more counts. The chain carries TRBV7-9 and TRBJ1-6; the match to TRBD1 covers 7 bases. Germline-derived CDR1 and CDR2 are SEHNR and FQNEAQ (reference sequence). V was pared by 2 bases and J by 7 bases, with 2 bases of the junction left unmatched. The CDR3 loop spans 14 amino acids. The CDR3, as DNA: TGTGCCAGCAGCTTACTACAGGGGAATTCACCCCTCCACTTT. It yields the protein CASSLLQGNSPLHF.

This clonotype occurred many times. The V and J genes are TRBV7-9 and TRBJ1-1, with D perhaps TRBD1 (5 bases). The CDR3 spans 13 residues. Between the trimmed V and J ends, which lost 5 bases and 2 bases, there was a span of 9 bases. The V gene's germline CDR1 is SEHNR and CDR2 FQNEAQ (reference sequence). CDR3 sequence: CASSTQGNTEAFF. The DNA for the CDR3 is TGTGCCAGCAGCACCCAGGGAAACACTGAAGCTTTCTTT.

Comments on this clonotype: This CDR3 fails to terminate in the conserved phenylalanine or tryptophan, so it likely reflects a read error. The chain employs TRBV11-1 and TRBJ1-1; TRBD1 might be the D (6 bases). Germline loops: CDR1 SGHAT, CDR2 FQDESV (reference sequence). V was clipped by 3 bases and J by 8 bases, with 10 bases between them. The CDR3 runs to 12 residues. The CDR3: CASSLGGLEAFS. CDR3 nucleotides: TGTGCCAGCAGCTTGGGGGGCCTGGAAGCTTTCTCT.

This clonotype has a count of ten or more. V usage is TRBV18 and J usage is TRBJ2-3; D might be TRBD2 (5 bases). Trimming shortened V by 5 bases and J by 3 bases, and 9 bases separated the two germline ends. CDR3 length: 13 amino acids. CDR1 is KGHSH, CDR2 LQKENI, per germline. The CDR3 DNA reads as TGTGCCAGCTCAGAGGACTCAACAGATACGCAGTATTTT. Protein: CASSEDSTDTQYF.

This clonotype appeared many times. The V call is TRBV6-5, the J call TRBJ2-7, with TRBD1 identical over 10 bases. This CDR3 contains 14 residues. Per the germline V gene, CDR1 is MNHEY and CDR2 is SVGAGI. V was pared by 4 bases and J by 6 bases, with 6 bases of the junction left unmatched. In nucleotides, the CDR3 is TGTGCCAGCAGTTTTGGGACAGGGGAGGGCGAGCAGTACTTC. Amino acids: CASSFGTGEGEQYF.

This clonotype was picked up many times. This chain links TRBV7-9 with TRBJ1-1; no clear D gene. The CDR3 has 11 amino acids. V was trimmed by 5 bases and J by 8 bases, leaving 9 bases between them. Germline CDR1 and CDR2: SEHNR and FQNEAQ (reference sequence). The CDR3, as DNA: TGTGCCAGCAGCACGGGGAGAGAAGCTTTCTTT. It encodes CASSTGREAFF.

The rearrangement links TRBV19 to TRBJ1-4; D uncertain. CDR3 length equals 13 residues. Trimming removed 7 bases at V and 7 bases at J, with 13 bases between. From germline, CDR1 is LNHDA and CDR2 SQIVND (reference sequence). The CDR3 region has the DNA TGTGCCAGTACTTTCCCGGGCAGTGAAAAACTGTTTTTT. Its translation is CASTFPGSEKLFF.

Points on this clonotype: It may be a read error: a sequence one base away is much more abundant. No conserved phenylalanine or tryptophan ends this CDR3, so it is likely a read error. The chain employs TRBV20-1 and TRBJ2-1; 10 bases are a match to TRBD2. The CDR3 totals 14 residues. Per the germline V gene, CDR1 is DFQATT and CDR2 is SNEGSKA (reference sequence). V shed 0 bases and J 7 bases; nucleotides not matched to a gene: 3. CDR3 sequence reads: CSARDRTSGNEQFS. For the CDR3, the DNA is TGCAGTGCTAGAGATAGGACTAGCGGTAATGAGCAGTTCTCC.

The chain couples TRBV27 to TRBJ2-6; D is ambiguous. Trimming left V 5 bases short and J 0 bases short, with 8 bases between. The CDR3 runs to 15 residues. Germline loops: CDR1 MNHEY, CDR2 SMNVEV (reference sequence). The DNA for the CDR3 is TGTGCCAGCAGTCCCAGGCGCTCTGGGGCCAACGTCCTGACTTTC. Translating it yields CASSPRRSGANVLTF.

This clonotype has at least ten counts. This rearrangement joins TRBV20-1 to TRBJ2-3; D not certain. This CDR3 has 10 amino acids. Germline loops: CDR1 DFQATT, CDR2 SNEGSKA (reference sequence). V gave up 6 bases and J gave up 10 bases, with 11 bases separating them. The CDR3 region is CSAPAVPQYF. The DNA of the CDR3 is TGCAGTGCCCCTGCTGTTCCGCAGTATTTT.

At least ten counts were recorded for this clonotype. The chain has TRBV9 and TRBJ1-1; no definite D call. Trimming removed 0 bases at V and 1 base at J, with 7 bases between. The CDR3 covers 14 residues. Per the germline V gene, CDR1 is SGDLS and CDR2 is YYNGEE. CDR3 coding DNA: TGTGCCAGCAGCGTAGTCGAGGAGAACACTGAAGCTTTCTTT. Its translation is CASSVVEENTEAFF.

Many counts were recorded for this clonotype. The genes are TRBV12-3 or TRBV12-4 and TRBJ1-2; D unclear. Trimming left V 2 bases short and J 10 bases short, with 14 bases between. The CDR3 is 13 amino acids. CDR3 amino acids: CASSLLLREDYTF. The CDR3 bases are TGTGCCAGCAGTTTATTACTGAGAGAGGACTACACCTTC.